One and the same sample provided the 26 T cell receptor beta chains below, sequenced in a study of response to subunit inactivated influenza vaccine. TCRdb called the RT-PCR reads again in MiXCR, with one record for every CDR3 protein. The data contain 500,000 or so distinct CDR3 sequences, 15% to 20% of them singletons. The material was CD4+ T cells sorted from PBMCs, obtained 23 to 25 months after vaccination. The receptor source for this set is a man aged 50 to 69 who received an inactivated influenza vaccine.

The chain carries TRBV7-9 and TRBJ2-3, with 11 bases lining up with TRBD2. The V and J ends lost 1 base and 4 bases, in that order; junction bases with no gene match: 4. There are 16 residues in the CDR3. CDR1 and CDR2 (germline): SEHNR, FQNEAQ (reference sequence). The CDR3, as DNA: TGTGCCAGCAGCTTAGGACTAGCGGGAAGCTCAGATACGCAGTATTTT. This sequence encodes CASSLGLAGSSDTQYF.

The sample holds a few counts of this clonotype. CDR3 sequence (DNA): TGTGCCATCAGTGTAGGCGGGGGTCCCGGGGATACGCAGTATTTT. Translated: CAISVGGGPGDTQYF. This chain uses TRBV10-3 with TRBJ2-3; 7 bases line up with TRBD2. Germline V gene data show CDR1 as ENHRY and CDR2 as SYGVKD. V was clipped by 4 bases and J by 6 bases; unmatched bases: 10. The CDR3 loop spans 15 amino acids.

In its sample, this clonotype was seen many times. This chain joins TRBV12-3 or TRBV12-4 and TRBJ1-5; TRBD1 agrees at 7 bases. Losses at the gene ends were 6 bases for V and 0 bases for J; bases not matched to a gene: 5. This CDR3 has 15 residues. The CDR3 DNA sequence: TGTGCCAGCAGCGGTGACAGGGCTAGCAATCAGCCCCAGCATTTT. Protein product: CASSGDRASNQPQHF.

This clonotype has more than one count but fewer than ten. The CDR3 bases are TGTGCCACCAGTGATCCCCTTTTAGGCGAGCAGTACTTC. Amino acids: CATSDPLLGEQYF. The chain links TRBV24-1 to TRBJ2-7, with D hard to call. V gave up 3 bases and J gave up 6 bases, with 11 bases separating them. This CDR3 is 13 amino acids long. Germline CDR1 reads KGHDR; CDR2 reads SFDVKD.

The J gene is TRBJ2-1, the V gene TRBV24-1; no clear D. Trimming stripped 7 bases from V and 0 bases from J, with 6 bases between. Germline CDR1 reads KGHDR; CDR2 reads SFDVKD. The length of the CDR3 is 13 residues. CDR3 in amino acids: CATRGSSYNEQFF. The CDR3 region has the DNA TGTGCCACCAGGGGAAGCTCCTACAATGAGCAGTTCTTC.

This clonotype was found many times. The gene calls are TRBV5-6 and TRBJ2-3; D unclear. The V end lost 1 base, the J end lost 7 bases, and 4 bases lay between the germline ends. This CDR3 region has 11 residues. Germline V gene data show CDR1 as SGHDT and CDR2 as YYEEEE. CDR3 sequence reads: CASSLSNTQYF. The CDR3 coding sequence is TGTGCCAGCAGCTTGAGTAATACGCAGTATTTT.

The J gene is TRBJ2-1, the V gene TRBV28; D unresolved. Between the trimmed V and J ends, which lost 2 bases and 2 bases, there was a span of 13 bases. The CDR3 spans 16 residues. Germline V gene data show CDR1 as MDHEN and CDR2 as SYDVKM. This CDR3 is CASSLMSKLTYNEQFF. In nucleotides, the CDR3 is TGTGCCAGCAGTTTAATGTCGAAGTTGACCTACAATGAGCAGTTCTTC. Full variable domain (outside the CDR3, taken from reference TRBV28 and TRBJ2-1): DVKVTQSSRYLVKRTGEKVFLECVQDMDHENMFWYRQDPGLGLRLIYFSYDVKMKEKGDIPEGYSVSREKKERFSLILESASTNQTSMYLCASSLMSKLTYNEQFFGPGTRLTVL.

This chain joins TRBV30 and TRBJ2-2; unclear D gene. The germline V gene encodes CDR1 GTSNPN and CDR2 SVGIG (reference sequence). The CDR3 length is 13 residues. Deletions cut 1 base from V and 6 bases from J, with 9 bases between. The CDR3 nucleotides read TGTGCCTGGAGTGGACTCGTTTCCGGGGAGCTGTTTTTT. Translating gives CAWSGLVSGELFF.

V is TRBV2 and J is TRBJ1-2; the D is unclear. The CDR3 consists of 11 residues. In germline, CDR1 is SNHLY, CDR2 FYNNEI. V gave up 3 bases and J gave up 5 bases, with 4 bases separating them. The CDR3 loop reads CASSDWYGYTF. As DNA, the CDR3 is TGTGCCAGCAGTGACTGGTATGGCTACACCTTC.

This clonotype was seen many times. The genes are TRBV20-1 and TRBJ1-5; D not resolved. Trimming cost V 1 base and J 5 bases, with 9 bases left between them. The CDR3 sequence is 13 residues long. Germline CDR1 and CDR2: DFQATT and SNEGSKA (reference sequence). The CDR3 coding sequence is TGCAGTGCTAGAGGGGTCATGCATCAGCCCCAGCATTTT. This gives the protein CSARGVMHQPQHF.

This clonotype has more than one count but fewer than ten. V gene TRBV10-3 combines with J gene TRBJ2-2; 9 nucleotides line up with TRBD2. The junction had 13 bases not matched to a gene; V was cut back by 6 bases and J by 11 bases. The CDR3 loop spans 15 amino acids. From germline, CDR1 is ENHRY and CDR2 SYGVKD. The CDR3 coding sequence is TGTGCCATCAGCCCACAGAAGGAGACTAGCGGTGAGCTGTTTTTT. Translated: CAISPQKETSGELFF.

The V gene is TRBV6-1, the J gene TRBJ1-1; 9 nucleotides match TRBD1. CDR1 is MNHNS and CDR2 is SASEGT in the germline V gene. This CDR3 spans 15 amino acids. V trimming: 5 bases; J trimming: 4 bases; junction bases outside the gene matches: 8. CDR3: CASSQPGQGFTEAFF. The CDR3 nucleotides are TGTGCCAGCAGTCAGCCGGGACAGGGATTCACTGAAGCTTTCTTT.

This clonotype has more than one count but fewer than ten. V is TRBV6-2 or TRBV6-3 and J is TRBJ2-7, with TRBD2 matching 8 bases. The CDR3 length is 16 residues. Per germline, CDR1 MNHEY and CDR2 SVGEGT. The junction had 15 bases not matched to a gene; V was cut back by 10 bases and J by 1 base. CDR3 in DNA: TGTGCCATCAGGAAGGAAGCGGGAGAGTTTTCCTACGAGCAGTACTTC. Amino acid sequence: CAIRKEAGEFSYEQYF.

The chain joins TRBV20-1 to TRBJ1-5; tentative D call: TRBD1 (6 bases). Germline CDR1 DFQATT, CDR2 SNEGSKA (reference sequence). V lost 4 bases to trimming and J lost 7 bases, with 17 bases between them. This CDR3 region has 14 residues. CDR3 sequence (DNA): TGCAGTGCTACGATTCCACAGGGATCCCAGCCCCAGCATTTT. Protein product: CSATIPQGSQPQHF.

In its sample, this clonotype was seen once. V and J are TRBV7-2 and TRBJ2-7; D remains ambiguous. This CDR3 is 13 amino acids long. From germline, CDR1 is SGHTA and CDR2 FQGNSA. The V gene lost 5 bases and the J gene lost 7 bases, with 15 bases spanning the gap. The CDR3 spells CASSPRTEREQYF. The CDR3 DNA follows: TGTGCCAGCAGCCCCAGGACGGAAAGAGAGCAGTACTTC. The full variable domain, in which reference TRBV7-2 and TRBJ2-7 provide the parts outside the CDR3, is GAGVSQSPSNKVTEKGKDVELRCDPISGHTALYWYRQSLGQGLEFLIYFQGNSAPDKSGLPSDRFSAERTGGSVSTLTIQRTQQEDSAVYLCASSPRTEREQYFGPGTRLTVT.

This sequence joins TRBV7-2 and TRBJ2-5; the D gene is possibly TRBD2 (7 bases). V was trimmed by 4 bases and J by 4 bases, leaving 22 bases between them. The CDR3 contains 17 residues. Germline V CDR1 and CDR2: SGHTA, FQGNSA. This chain's CDR3 is CASSSGGGGGGRETQYF. DNA for the CDR3: TGTGCCAGCAGCTCGGGGGGTGGGGGCGGAGGGCGAGAGACCCAGTACTTC.

In its sample, this clonotype was seen a few times. V and J are TRBV20-1 and TRBJ2-7, with TRBD2 matching over 8 bases. Germline loops: CDR1 DFQATT, CDR2 SNEGSKA (reference sequence). The J segment lost 3 bases and the V segment lost 1 base, leaving 2 bases of the junction unmatched. The CDR3 runs to 13 residues. This CDR3 is CSARVAGNYEQYF. The CDR3, as DNA: TGCAGTGCTAGAGTAGCGGGGAACTACGAGCAGTACTTC.

This clonotype was observed a few times. The rearrangement uses TRBV28 and TRBJ2-3; D is unclear. From germline, CDR1 is MDHEN and CDR2 SYDVKM. The CDR3 runs 14 residues. Trimming took off 5 bases at V and 2 bases at J, with 11 bases between the two ends. The CDR3 reads CASSRPHSTDTQYF. The CDR3, as DNA: TGTGCCAGCAGTCGACCGCATTCCACAGATACGCAGTATTTT.

This chain links TRBV29-1 with TRBJ1-1, with a weak D call TRBD1 (5 bases). The V gene's germline CDR1 is SQVTM and CDR2 ANQGSEA. This CDR3 has 13 residues. Trimming left V 7 bases short and J 4 bases short, with 16 bases between. As DNA, the CDR3 is TGCAGCGCCGGTGGGGCGGGGAGCACTGAAGCTTTCTTT. Translation gives CSAGGAGSTEAFF.

This clonotype turned up a few times. The chain recombines TRBV20-1 with TRBJ2-2; a possible D gene is TRBD1 (6 bases). The CDR3 length is 15 residues. Trimming took 3 bases from V and 4 from J, leaving 15 bases between them. Germline V gene lookup returns CDR1 DFQATT and CDR2 SNEGSKA (reference sequence). The CDR3 reads CSARGGQGITGELFF. The CDR3 bases are TGCAGTGCTAGGGGCGGGCAGGGGATCACCGGGGAGCTGTTTTTT.

This clonotype was recorded a few times. The rearrangement joins TRBV7-2 to TRBJ2-2; TRBD2 aligns across 14 bases. Germline CDR1 reads SGHTA; CDR2 reads FQGNSA. This CDR3 contains 16 residues. V dropped 1 base and J dropped 7; count of bases not matched to a gene: 2. The CDR3 bases are TGTGCCAGCAGCTTAGTGGGACTAGCGGGGGTCGGGGAGCTGTTTTTT. Its translation: CASSLVGLAGVGELFF. Together with reference TRBV7-2 and TRBJ2-2, the CDR3 gives the full variable domain: GAGVSQSPSNKVTEKGKDVELRCDPISGHTALYWYRQSLGQGLEFLIYFQGNSAPDKSGLPSDRFSAERTGGSVSTLTIQRTQQEDSAVYLCASSLVGLAGVGELFFGEGSRLTVL.

The gene calls are TRBV6-1 and TRBJ1-5; tentatively, D is TRBD1 (6 bases). V was trimmed by 6 bases and J by 5 bases, leaving 17 bases between them. This CDR3 contains 15 residues. Germline loops: CDR1 MNHNS, CDR2 SASEGT. The CDR3 here is CASRTQGVSDQPQHF. For the CDR3, the DNA is TGTGCCAGCAGAACACAGGGTGTTTCGGATCAGCCCCAGCATTTT.

The J gene is TRBJ1-2, the V gene TRBV20-1; D might be TRBD1 (5 bases). With 6 bases removed from V and 7 bases from J, the gap between germline ends came to 18 bases. The germline V gene has CDR1 DFQATT and CDR2 SNEGSKA (reference sequence). CDR3 length: 13 amino acids. The CDR3 here is CSAPPGRVGGYTF. CDR3 in DNA: TGCAGTGCCCCCCCGGGCAGGGTCGGTGGCTACACCTTC.

In its sample, this clonotype was seen a few times. The chain is built from TRBV11-2 and TRBJ2-1, with D hard to call. The V and J ends lost 3 bases and 0 bases respectively, with 9 bases between them. Germline CDR1 and CDR2: SGHAT and FQNNGV. The CDR3 extends over 15 amino acids. CDR3 sequence: CASSFRGISYNEQFF. The CDR3 DNA is TGTGCCAGCAGCTTCCGAGGAATCTCCTACAATGAGCAGTTCTTC.

In regard to this clonotype: One end of the junction fails to match germline, which may point to a read error. This chain joins TRBV7-9 and TRBJ2-2; 8 nucleotides agree with TRBD1. Germline V gives CDR1 SEHNR, CDR2 FQNEAQ (reference sequence). This CDR3 contains 16 residues. CDR3 DNA: TGTGCCAGCAGCTTAGTTGGTTCAGGGGGCACCGGGGGGCTGTTTTTT. Protein product: CASSLVGSGGTGGLFF.

This clonotype occurred many times. V is TRBV4-3 and J is TRBJ1-4; TRBD1 matches 10 bases. The germline V gene has CDR1 LGHNA and CDR2 YSLEER. The CDR3 runs 16 residues. V shed 1 base, J shed 5 bases, and the junction held 4 bases outside the gene matches. As DNA, the CDR3 is TGCGCCAGCAGCCAAGCCCGGGACAGGGGAAATGAAAAACTGTTTTTT. This encodes CASSQARDRGNEKLFF.